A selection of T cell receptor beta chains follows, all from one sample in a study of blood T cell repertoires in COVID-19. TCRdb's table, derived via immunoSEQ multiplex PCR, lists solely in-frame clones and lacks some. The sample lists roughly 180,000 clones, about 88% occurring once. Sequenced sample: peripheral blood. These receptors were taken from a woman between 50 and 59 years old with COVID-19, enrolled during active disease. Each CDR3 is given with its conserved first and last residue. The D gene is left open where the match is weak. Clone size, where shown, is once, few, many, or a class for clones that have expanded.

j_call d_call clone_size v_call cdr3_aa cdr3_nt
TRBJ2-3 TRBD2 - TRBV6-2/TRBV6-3 CASSTLRLAGGYTDTQYF TGTGCCAGCAGTACCCTTAGACTAGCGGGGGGTTACACAGATACGCAGTATTTT
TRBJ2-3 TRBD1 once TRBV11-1 CASSKQGASNTDTQYF TGTGCCAGCAGCAAACAGGGGGCATCAAACACAGATACGCAGTATTTT
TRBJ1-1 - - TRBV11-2 CASSLVWGQGTEAFF TGTGCCAGCAGCTTAGTTTGGGGGCAAGGCACTGAAGCTTTCTTT
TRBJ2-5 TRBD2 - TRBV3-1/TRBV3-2 CASTKGRWTSGGETQYF TGTGCCAGCACAAAAGGAAGGTGGACTAGCGGGGGTGAGACCCAGTACTTC
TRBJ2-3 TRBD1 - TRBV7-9 CASSSLDREASDTQYF TGTGCCAGCAGCTCATTGGACAGGGAGGCTTCAGATACGCAGTATTTT
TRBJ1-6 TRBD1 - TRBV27 CASKDRSSYNSPLHF TGTGCCAGCAAGGACAGGAGCTCCTATAATTCACCCCTCCACTTT
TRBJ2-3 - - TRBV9 CASSVEHQGGTQYF TGTGCCAGCAGCGTAGAGCACCAAGGAGGTACGCAGTATTTT
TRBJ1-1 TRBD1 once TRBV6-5 CASSSTGGAFF TGTGCCAGCAGTTCGACAGGGGGAGCTTTCTTT
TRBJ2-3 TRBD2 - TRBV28 CASRGAGGSDTQYF TGTGCCAGCAGAGGGGCGGGGGGAAGCGATACGCAGTATTTT
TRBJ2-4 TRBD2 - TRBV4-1 CASSQGLAGGLAKNIQYF TGCGCCAGCAGCCAAGGGCTAGCGGGGGGTCTAGCCAAAAACATTCAGTACTTC
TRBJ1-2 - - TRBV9 CASSVGQTTNYGYTF TGTGCCAGCAGCGTAGGGCAGACAACTAACTATGGCTACACCTTC
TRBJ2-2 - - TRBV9 CASSVAGSNTGELFF TGTGCCAGCAGCGTAGCCGGGTCGAACACCGGGGAGCTGTTTTTT
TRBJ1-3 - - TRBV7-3 CASSLSSGFGNTIYF TGTGCCAGCAGCTTAAGTTCGGGATTCGGAAACACCATATATTTT
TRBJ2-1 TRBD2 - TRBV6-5 CASSPGLVYNEQFF TGTGCCAGCAGTCCCGGACTAGTATACAATGAGCAGTTCTTC
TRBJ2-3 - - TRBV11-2 CASSLDAATDTQYF TGTGCCAGCAGCTTAGATGCGGCCACAGATACGCAGTATTTT
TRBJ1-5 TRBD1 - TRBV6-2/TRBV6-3 CASSTDRTGRAGNQPQHF TGTGCCAGCAGCACCGACAGGACAGGGAGGGCGGGCAATCAGCCCCAGCATTTT
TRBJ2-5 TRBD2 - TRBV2 CASRPGLAGLETQYF TGTGCCAGCAGACCAGGACTAGCGGGTTTAGAGACCCAGTACTTC
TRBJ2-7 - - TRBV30 CAWSVTTYEQYF TGTGCCTGGAGTGTCACTACCTACGAGCAGTACTTC
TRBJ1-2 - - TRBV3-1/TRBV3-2 CASSQGEGLGYGYTF TGTGCCAGCAGCCAAGGGGAGGGACTCGGCTATGGCTACACCTTC
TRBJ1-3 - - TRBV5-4 CASSSDTYSGNTIYF TGTGCCAGCAGCTCAGACACTTACTCTGGAAACACCATATATTTT
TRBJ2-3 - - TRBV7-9 CASSFQGGPDTQYF TGTGCCAGCAGCTTCCAGGGAGGACCAGATACGCAGTATTTT
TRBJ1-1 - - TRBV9 CASSVSQGSEAFF TGTGCCAGCAGCGTATCACAGGGCAGTGAAGCTTTCTTT
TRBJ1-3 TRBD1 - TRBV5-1 CASSLEDRSSGNTIYF TGCGCCAGCAGCTTGGAGGACAGGAGCTCTGGAAACACCATATATTTT
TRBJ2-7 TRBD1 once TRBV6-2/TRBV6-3 CASSNPGTGPSYEQYF TGTGCCAGCAGTAACCCAGGGACAGGGCCTTCCTACGAGCAGTACTTC
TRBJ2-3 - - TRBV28 CASSSGATDTQYF TGTGCCAGCAGTTCGGGAGCCACAGATACGCAGTATTTT
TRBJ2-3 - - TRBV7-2 CASSLVSADTQYF TGTGCCAGCAGCTTAGTGTCCGCAGATACGCAGTATTTT
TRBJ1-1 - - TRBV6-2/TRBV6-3 CASSSEHLDTEAFF TGTGCCAGCAGTTCCGAACATCTGGACACTGAAGCTTTCTTT
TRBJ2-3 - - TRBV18 CASSPYERGSDTQYF TGTGCCAGCTCACCCTACGAAAGGGGATCAGATACGCAGTATTTT
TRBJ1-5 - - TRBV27 CASQTGGYNQPQHF TGTGCCTCTCAGACAGGCGGATATAATCAGCCCCAGCATTTT
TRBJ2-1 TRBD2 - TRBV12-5 CASGPRGAGGPYEQFF TGTGCTAGTGGTCCCCGAGGGGCGGGGGGGCCCTATGAGCAGTTCTTC
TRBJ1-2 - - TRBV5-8 CASSFQGSVYGYTF TGTGCCAGCAGCTTTCAGGGTTCAGTCTATGGCTACACCTTC
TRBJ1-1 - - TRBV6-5 CASSYWRGEEAFF TGTGCCAGCAGTTATTGGCGGGGCGAGGAGGCTTTCTTT
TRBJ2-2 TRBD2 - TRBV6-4 CASSDSGLAEFGELFF TGTGCCAGCAGTGACTCTGGGCTAGCGGAGTTCGGGGAGCTGTTTTTT
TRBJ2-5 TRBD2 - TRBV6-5 CASSYASGGAKTQYF TGTGCCAGCAGTTACGCTAGCGGGGGGGCAAAGACCCAGTACTTC
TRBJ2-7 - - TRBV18 CASSPPSGLYYEQYF TGTGCCAGCTCACCACCATCAGGGTTATACTACGAGCAGTACTTC
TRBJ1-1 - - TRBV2 CASSAREFGGAFF TGTGCCAGCAGCGCCCGGGAGTTTGGGGGAGCTTTCTTT
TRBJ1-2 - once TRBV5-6 CASSLMAGQFYGYTF TGTGCCAGCAGCTTGATGGCAGGGCAATTCTATGGCTACACCTTC
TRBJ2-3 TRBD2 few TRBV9 CASSVEFRGGADTQYF TGTGCCAGCAGCGTAGAATTCCGGGGGGGCGCAGATACGCAGTATTTT
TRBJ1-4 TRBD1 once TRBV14 CASSPTGGNEKLFF TGTGCCAGCAGCCCGACAGGGGGCAATGAAAAACTGTTTTTT
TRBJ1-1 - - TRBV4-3 CASSHRATDTEAFF TGCGCCAGCAGCCACCGGGCGACAGACACTGAAGCTTTCTTT
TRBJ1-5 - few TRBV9 CASSVGGPGQPQHF TGTGCCAGCAGCGTAGGGGGGCCGGGGCAGCCCCAGCATTTT
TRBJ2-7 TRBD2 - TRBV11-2 CASSSGLGSYEQYF TGTGCCAGCAGTTCGGGACTAGGTAGTTACGAGCAGTACTTC
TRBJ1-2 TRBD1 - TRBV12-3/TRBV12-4 CASSYQGDGYTF TGTGCCAGCAGTTATCAGGGGGACGGCTACACCTTC
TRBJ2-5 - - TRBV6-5 CASKAGETQYF TGTGCCAGCAAAGCCGGGGAGACCCAGTACTTC
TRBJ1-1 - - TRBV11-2 CASSLDLALREFTEAFF TGTGCCAGCAGCTTAGATCTAGCGCTTAGGGAGTTTACTGAAGCTTTCTTT
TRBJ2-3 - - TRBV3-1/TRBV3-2 CASSQPGYTDTQYF TGTGCCAGCAGCCAACCGGGGTACACAGATACGCAGTATTTT